The 19 T cell receptor beta chains listed next were all sequenced from one sample in a study of T cells in Graves' hyperthyroidism and ophthalmopathy. The TCR beta CDR3 regions underwent amplification using RNA transcripts as the source. The TCR CDR3 first-round RT-PCR relied on the HTBI primer set. TCRdb processed the multiplex PCR reads anew with MiXCR; each CDR3 protein has one entry. The table has about 350,000 distinct CDR3 sequences, about 15% seen once. The sequenced sample was blood. These receptor sequences come from a woman aged 25-40 years with Graves' hyperthyroidism that later progressed to Graves' ophthalmopathy.

Concerning this clonotype itself: Given a much more abundant clone one base away, this may be a read error. This chain uses TRBV28 with TRBJ1-2, with D hard to call. The length of the CDR3 is 15 residues. Germline lookup yields CDR1 MDHEN and CDR2 SYDVKM. Trimming removed 4 bases at V and 8 bases at J, with 20 bases between. Here the CDR3 reads CASSSMGQQRGGYTF. The CDR3 region has the DNA TGTGCCAGCAGTTCAATGGGCCAACAGAGAGGCGGCTACACCTTC.

As regards this clonotype: This may come from a read error, since a much larger clone is one base off. The V gene is TRBV20-1, the J gene TRBJ1-2, with D hard to call. Per the germline V gene, CDR1 is DFQATT and CDR2 is SNEGSKA (reference sequence). The CDR3 runs 13 residues. The CDR3 DNA reads as TGCAGTGCTAGATGGCCGAGTAACTATGGCTACAGCTTC. Protein product: CSARWPSNYGYSF.

Ten or more counts support this clonotype. The chain combines TRBV19 with TRBJ2-7; the match to TRBD1 covers 7 bases. The length of the CDR3 is 15 residues. Per the germline V gene, CDR1 is LNHDA and CDR2 is SQIVND (reference sequence). J gave up 3 bases and V 3 bases, and 8 bases lay outside the gene matches. The CDR3 DNA is TGTGCCAGTAGTATCATAGCAGGGGGTCACTACGAGCAGTACTTC. Translation: CASSIIAGGHYEQYF.

This clonotype appeared many times. The chain employs TRBV20-1 and TRBJ1-4; a possible D gene is TRBD1 (6 bases). With 5 bases removed from V and 7 bases from J, the gap between germline ends came to 17 bases. CDR3 length: 14 amino acids. Germline V gene lookup returns CDR1 DFQATT and CDR2 SNEGSKA (reference sequence). The CDR3 sequence: CSASTGSNTEKLFF. CDR3 nucleotide sequence: TGCAGTGCTTCCACAGGGTCGAATACTGAAAAACTGTTTTTT.

A note on this clonotype: The junction departs from the called germline gene at one end, perhaps through a read error. The chain couples TRBV18 to TRBJ2-5, with a possible D match to TRBD2 (5 bases). The CDR3 length is 12 residues. Germline lookup yields CDR1 KGHSH and CDR2 LQKENI. CDR3 DNA: TGTGCCAGCTCATCGACACTAGAGACGCAGTACTTC. It encodes CASSSTLETQYF.

This rearrangement joins TRBV11-2 to TRBJ1-6; no clear D. V lost 4 bases, J lost 0 bases, and 10 bases lay in between. Germline V gives CDR1 SGHAT, CDR2 FQNNGV. The CDR3 runs to 16 residues. CDR3: CASSSPLSSYNSPLHF. The CDR3 DNA follows: TGTGCCAGCAGCTCTCCTTTGAGCTCCTATAATTCACCCCTCCACTTT. Full variable domain (remainder filled in from reference TRBV11-2 and TRBJ1-6): EAGVAQSPRYKIIEKRQSVAFWCNPISGHATLYWYQQILGQGPKLLIQFQNNGVVDDSQLPKDRFSAERLKGVDSTLKIQPAKLEDSAVYLCASSSPLSSYNSPLHFGNGTRLTVT.

V is TRBV5-5 and J is TRBJ2-7; D not resolved. Germline CDR1 SGHKS, CDR2 YYEKEE (reference sequence). The V and J ends lost 3 bases and 3 bases respectively, with 13 bases between them. The CDR3 runs 14 residues. The CDR3 DNA reads as TGTGCCAGCAGCTCCTGGGAATTTGGCTACGAGCAGTACTTC. It specifies CASSSWEFGYEQYF.

This clonotype occurred many times. V gene TRBV27 combines with J gene TRBJ1-4; the D is unclear. The CDR3 extends over 16 amino acids. The V and J ends lost 6 bases and 4 bases respectively, with 18 bases between them. Germline-derived CDR1 and CDR2 are MNHEY and SMNVEV (reference sequence). The CDR3 nucleotides are TGTGCCAGCAGCAATCGATTTGGGAGTGTTAATGAAAAACTGTTTTTT. Its protein product is CASSNRFGSVNEKLFF.

This clonotype has at least ten counts. The rearrangement links TRBV5-1 to TRBJ2-2, with 8 bases fitting TRBD1. The CDR3 extends over 14 amino acids. V gave up 4 bases and J gave up 7 bases; unmatched junction bases: 6. Germline V CDR1 and CDR2: SGHRS, YFSETQ. For the CDR3, the DNA is TGCGCCAGCAGCAGGGGACAGGCGAACGGGGAGCTGTTTTTT. This encodes CASSRGQANGELFF.

In this sample, this clonotype turned up many times. This chain connects TRBV28 to TRBJ2-7, with D tentatively TRBD1 or TRBD2 (5 bases each). Trimming stripped 1 base from V and 3 bases from J, with 13 bases between. CDR1 is MDHEN and CDR2 is SYDVKM in the germline V gene. The CDR3 has 15 residues. CDR3 nucleotides: TGTGCCAGCAGTTTATCCCGGGACCCACTCTACGAGCAGTACTTC. Protein product: CASSLSRDPLYEQYF. Full variable domain (rest looked up from reference TRBV28 and TRBJ2-7): DVKVTQSSRYLVKRTGEKVFLECVQDMDHENMFWYRQDPGLGLRLIYFSYDVKMKEKGDIPEGYSVSREKKERFSLILESASTNQTSMYLCASSLSRDPLYEQYFGPGTRLTVT.

This clonotype has at least ten counts. The chain joins TRBV3-1 to TRBJ2-7; TRBD1 matches 8 bases. Germline V gene data show CDR1 as LGHDT and CDR2 as YNNKEL (reference sequence). This CDR3 has 21 amino acids. V was pared by 0 bases and J by 6 bases, with 25 bases of the junction left unmatched. The CDR3 sequence is CASSQDTARTGNPPHPGEQYF. The CDR3 DNA reads as TGTGCCAGCAGCCAAGATACAGCTCGGACAGGGAATCCCCCCCACCCCGGCGAGCAGTACTTC.

This clonotype was observed many times. DNA of the CDR3: TGTGCCAGCAGTGACCCCACGAGCGATTTCAGAGATGGCTACACCTTC. Translated, it gives CASSDPTSDFRDGYTF. V gene TRBV28 combines with J gene TRBJ1-2, with D unclear. Germline-derived CDR1 and CDR2 are MDHEN and SYDVKM. This CDR3 region has 16 residues. Between the trimmed V and J ends, which lost 5 bases and 6 bases, there was a span of 22 bases.

This clonotype has a handful of counts. The V gene is TRBV5-1, the J gene TRBJ2-5; D call uncertain. V was shortened by 0 bases and J by 4 bases, with 10 bases between the two germline ends. This CDR3 has 14 residues. Germline V gene data show CDR1 as SGHRS and CDR2 as YFSETQ. The CDR3 reads CASSLAPGSETQYF. DNA for the CDR3: TGCGCCAGCAGCTTGGCACCTGGGTCAGAGACCCAGTACTTC.

In its sample, this clonotype was seen many times. The gene calls are TRBV9 and TRBJ2-7, with 7 bases fitting TRBD2. The V gene's germline CDR1 is SGDLS and CDR2 YYNGEE. The V gene end was trimmed by 3 bases and the J gene end by 3 bases; junction bases not matched to a gene: 9. The CDR3 is 15 residues long. The CDR3 reads CASSAGGGTFYEQYF. CDR3 in DNA: TGTGCCAGCAGCGCGGGGGGAGGCACATTCTACGAGCAGTACTTC. Based on the CDR3 plus reference TRBV9 and TRBJ2-7, the full variable domain is DSGVTQTPKHLITATGQRVTLRCSPRSGDLSVYWYQQSLDQGLQFLIQYYNGEERAKGNILERFSAQQFPDLHSELNLSSLELGDSALYFCASSAGGGTFYEQYFGPGTRLTVT.

This clonotype has a handful of counts. The chain has TRBV5-4 and TRBJ2-3; the D gene is possibly TRBD2 (6 bases). The germline V gene encodes CDR1 SGHNT and CDR2 YYREEE (reference sequence). Trimming took off 1 base at V and 2 bases at J, with 17 bases between the two ends. The CDR3 contains 17 residues. For the CDR3, the DNA is TGTGCCAGCAGCTTGCGTTCCGGGAGACTTTCCACAGATACGCAGTATTTT. Residues: CASSLRSGRLSTDTQYF.

This clonotype has just a few counts. The V call is TRBV14, the J call TRBJ2-1; TRBD2 matches 8 bases. The CDR3 is made up of 15 amino acids. V gave up 1 base and J gave up 9 bases; unmatched junction bases: 8. CDR1 and CDR2 from the germline V gene are SGHDN and FVKESK. CDR3 loop: CASSQVRGGRGEQFF. CDR3 sequence (DNA): TGTGCCAGCAGCCAAGTTCGGGGGGGCCGGGGTGAGCAGTTCTTC.

This clonotype was seen at least ten times. The chain joins TRBV5-1 to TRBJ2-1, with TRBD1 identical over 8 bases. Trimming removed 4 bases from V and 0 bases from J; junction bases left unmatched: 9. This CDR3 has 17 residues. Germline V gene sequence: CDR1 SGHRS, CDR2 YFSETQ. CDR3: CASSTRQGSSSYNEQFF. The DNA for the CDR3 is TGCGCCAGCAGCACGAGACAGGGGTCGAGCTCCTACAATGAGCAGTTCTTC. Full variable domain (outside the CDR3, taken from reference TRBV5-1 and TRBJ2-1): KAGVTQTPRYLIKTRGQQVTLSCSPISGHRSVSWYQQTPGQGLQFLFEYFSETQRNKGNFPGRFSGRQFSNSRSEMNVSTLELGDSALYLCASSTRQGSSSYNEQFFGPGTRLTVL.

This clonotype occurred a few times. The chain links TRBV29-1 to TRBJ2-3; D ambiguous. V was cut by 3 bases and J by 2 bases, with 21 bases left in between. Germline CDR1 reads SQVTM; CDR2 reads ANQGSEA. This CDR3 has 17 amino acids. The CDR3 sequence is CSVDRGGLLSDTDTQYF. As DNA, the CDR3 is TGCAGCGTTGATCGCGGCGGCTTACTGTCGGACACAGATACGCAGTATTTT.

Comments on this clonotype: One junction end does not reproduce the germline sequence, and a read error may be involved. V and J are TRBV12-3 or TRBV12-4 and TRBJ1-2; 11 bases fit TRBD1. This CDR3 has 16 amino acids. The CDR3 nucleotides read TGTGCCAGCAGTCTAGCTGGGACAGGGGGGAACTATGGCTACACCTTC. Protein sequence: CASSLAGTGGNYGYTF.